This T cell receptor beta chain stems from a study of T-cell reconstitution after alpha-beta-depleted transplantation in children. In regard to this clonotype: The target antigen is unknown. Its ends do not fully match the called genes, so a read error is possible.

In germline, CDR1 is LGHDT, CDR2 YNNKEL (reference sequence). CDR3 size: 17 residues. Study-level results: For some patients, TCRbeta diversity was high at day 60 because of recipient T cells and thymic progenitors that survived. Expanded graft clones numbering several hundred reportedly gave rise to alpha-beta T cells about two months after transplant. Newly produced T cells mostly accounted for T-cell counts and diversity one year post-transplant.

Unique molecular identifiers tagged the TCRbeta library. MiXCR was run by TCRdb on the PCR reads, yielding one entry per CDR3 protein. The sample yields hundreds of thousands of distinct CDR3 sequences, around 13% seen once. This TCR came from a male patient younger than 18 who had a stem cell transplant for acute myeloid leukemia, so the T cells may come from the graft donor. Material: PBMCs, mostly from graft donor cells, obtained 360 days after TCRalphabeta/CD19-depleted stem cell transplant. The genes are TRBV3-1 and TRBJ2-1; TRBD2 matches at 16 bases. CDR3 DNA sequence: TGTGCCTGCAGCCCCCCGGGACTAGCGGGAGGGTGCTATGAGCAGTTCTTC. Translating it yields CACSPPGLAGGCYEQFF.